The clone carrying this T cell receptor (beta chain) appeared many times. What it binds is unknown. Clinical symptoms, serum thyroxine and TRAb, thyroid ultrasound and orbital computed tomography together formed the diagnostic basis. Researchers amplified the TCR beta CDR3 regions from RNA transcripts. HTBI primers drove first-round RT-PCR of the TCR CDR3. TCRdb reprocessed the multiplex PCR reads with MiXCR, giving one entry per CDR3 protein. The sample yields approximately 640,000 distinct CDR3 sequences, 17% seen once. Germline lookup yields CDR1 SNHLY and CDR2 FYNNEI. The J segment lost 6 bases and the V segment lost 6 bases, leaving 7 bases of the junction unmatched. This CDR3 has 14 amino acids. This specimen belongs to a study of T cells in Graves' hyperthyroidism and ophthalmopathy. Turning to the study itself: Peripheral blood collection took place at initial diagnosis, before any treatment.

Study findings and constraints: For ophthalmopathy, model prediction preceded onset by a median around six months.

The sequence was obtained from a man aged 50 or older with Graves' hyperthyroidism. Source material: blood. This chain links TRBV2 with TRBJ1-5, with TRBD1 identical over 8 bases. CDR3 coding DNA: TGTGCCAGCAGCCAAGGACAGGGCGGTCAGCCCCAGCATTTT. Amino acids: CASSQGQGGQPQHF.